These 26 T cell receptor beta chains were all obtained from the same sample, sequenced in a study of blood T cell repertoires in COVID-19. Sequenced by immunoSEQ multiplex PCR; TCRdb stores in-frame clones only, minus some. The sample lists 87,000 or so clones; around 91% were seen once. Material for sequencing was peripheral blood. These receptors were taken from a young man with COVID-19, enrolled during active disease.

The chain employs TRBV27 and TRBJ2-7; TRBD2 matches at 7 bases. This CDR3 has 14 residues. Germline V gene lookup returns CDR1 MNHEY and CDR2 SMNVEV (reference sequence). V shed 8 bases, J shed 2 bases, and the junction held 9 bases outside the gene matches. The CDR3 protein is CASGEKRDPYEQYF. Here the CDR3 DNA reads TGTGCCAGCGGAGAGAAGCGGGACCCCTACGAGCAGTACTTC.

In this sample, this clone turned up once. The V gene is TRBV4-2, the J gene TRBJ2-7; 10 bases are a match to TRBD1. V lost 3 bases to trimming and J lost 3 bases; unmatched junction nucleotides: 5. Germline CDR1 reads LGHNA; CDR2 reads YNFKEQ. The CDR3 consists of 15 residues. CDR3 protein: CASSQEGQGYYEQYF. The CDR3 bases are TGTGCCAGCAGCCAGGAGGGACAGGGGTACTACGAGCAGTACTTC.

The rearrangement links TRBV27 to TRBJ1-5; 9 positions agree with TRBD1. This CDR3 region has 20 residues. V dropped 1 base and J dropped 4; count of bases not matched to a gene: 17. Germline lookup yields CDR1 MNHEY and CDR2 SMNVEV (reference sequence). The DNA for the CDR3 is TGTGCCAGCAGTTTATATTTCTTAGACAGGGGGAATAGCAGGAATCAGCCCCAGCATTTT. Translated: CASSLYFLDRGNSRNQPQHF.

This clone was recorded once. The chain carries TRBV24-1 and TRBJ2-4; 11 bases fit TRBD1. After removal of 6 bases from V and 0 bases from J, the junction contained 6 bases not matched to a gene. Germline V gene data show CDR1 as KGHDR and CDR2 as SFDVKD. The CDR3 spans 17 residues. CDR3 sequence: CATSLADRGRAKNIQYF. CDR3 nucleotides: TGTGCCACCAGTTTGGCGGACAGGGGGCGAGCCAAAAACATTCAGTACTTC.

This chain links TRBV2 with TRBJ2-1; TRBD2 aligns across 13 bases. This CDR3 is built from 18 residues. V shed 2 bases and J 8 bases; nucleotides not matched to a gene: 12. Per the germline V gene, CDR1 is SNHLY and CDR2 is FYNNEI. CDR3 in amino acids: CASSESRLAGGHRDEQFF. As DNA, the CDR3 is TGTGCCAGCAGTGAATCCCGACTAGCGGGAGGCCATCGCGATGAGCAGTTCTTC.

The V gene is TRBV19, the J gene TRBJ1-2; no definite D call. CDR3 size: 15 residues. Germline V gene lookup returns CDR1 LNHDA and CDR2 SQIVND (reference sequence). V was pared by 3 bases and J by 8 bases, with 19 bases between. The DNA for the CDR3 is TGTGCCAGTAGTATCGCGTCGGTAGGAGGGAAAGGCTACACCTTC. Its translation: CASSIASVGGKGYTF.

The chain employs TRBV6-5 and TRBJ1-2; D is unresolved. The CDR3 totals 12 residues. The germline V gene encodes CDR1 MNHEY and CDR2 SVGAGI. V shed 7 bases and J shed 7 bases, with 13 bases lying between them. CDR3 DNA sequence: TGTGCCAGCACGGTCGAGGAGACTGGCTACACCTTC. This translates into CASTVEETGYTF.

V usage is TRBV28 and J usage is TRBJ1-5; D is ambiguous. This CDR3 is 14 amino acids long. Germline V gene lookup returns CDR1 MDHEN and CDR2 SYDVKM. The germline V and J ends were trimmed by 5 bases and 0 bases, with 8 bases remaining between them. This chain's CDR3 is CASSPIGSNQPQHF. CDR3 coding DNA: TGTGCCAGCAGTCCGATCGGTAGCAATCAGCCCCAGCATTTT.

In DNA, the CDR3 is TGTGCCTGGAGTAACGAGGGCTACGCGAACACCGGGGAGCTGTTTTTT. Translated: CAWSNEGYANTGELFF. The chain employs TRBV30 and TRBJ2-2; D possibly corresponds to TRBD2 (5 bases). V was shortened by 2 bases and J by 0 bases, with 13 bases between the two germline ends. The CDR3 totals 16 residues. Germline V gives CDR1 GTSNPN, CDR2 SVGIG (reference sequence). Complete variable domain (other parts from reference TRBV30 and TRBJ2-2): SQTIHQWPATLVQPVGSPLSLECTVEGTSNPNLYWYRQAAGRGLQLLFYSVGIGQISSEVPQNLSASRPQDRQFILSSKKLLLSDSGFYLCAWSNEGYANTGELFFGEGSRLTVL.

The rearrangement links TRBV6-5 to TRBJ1-2; D ambiguous. V lost 0 bases and J lost 2, with 10 bases in between. Germline V gene lookup returns CDR1 MNHEY and CDR2 SVGAGI. CDR3 length: 15 amino acids. The CDR3 reads CASSYSKSVNYGYTF. CDR3 bases: TGTGCCAGCAGTTACTCGAAATCAGTAAACTATGGCTACACCTTC.

Only a few counts were recorded for this clone. V gene TRBV6-6 combines with J gene TRBJ1-5; TRBD1 aligns across 10 bases. Trimming took 5 bases from V and 2 from J; bases not matched to a gene: 6. The CDR3 runs 16 residues. The V gene's germline CDR1 is MNHNY and CDR2 SVGAGI (reference sequence). This CDR3 reads CASSPTGTGGNQPQHF. As DNA, the CDR3 is TGTGCCAGCAGTCCGACCGGGACAGGGGGCAATCAGCCCCAGCATTTT.

This chain joins TRBV19 and TRBJ2-2; 7 positions match TRBD1. Germline V gives CDR1 LNHDA, CDR2 SQIVND (reference sequence). This CDR3 is 12 amino acids long. V lost 8 bases, J lost 6 bases, and 3 bases stayed unmatched. The CDR3 region is CASLQGPGELFF. The CDR3 region has the DNA TGTGCCAGTCTACAGGGGCCCGGGGAGCTGTTTTTT.

The chain links TRBV28 to TRBJ1-5; 7 bases match TRBD1. Germline-derived CDR1 and CDR2 are MDHEN and SYDVKM. There are 14 residues in the CDR3. V lost 3 bases and J lost 5; bases outside the gene matches: 4. The chain's CDR3 is CASSFTGAHQPQHF. CDR3 bases: TGTGCCAGCAGTTTCACAGGGGCCCATCAGCCCCAGCATTTT.

The chain joins TRBV19 to TRBJ2-6; 8 positions agree with TRBD1. CDR3 length equals 17 residues. V lost 0 bases to trimming and J lost 3 bases; unmatched junction nucleotides: 4. The germline CDR1 and CDR2 sequences are LNHDA and SQIVND (reference sequence). CDR3 sequence reads: CASSIDAGGGGANVLTF. CDR3 sequence (DNA): TGTGCCAGTAGTATAGACGCAGGGGGCGGTGGGGCCAACGTCCTGACTTTC.

This chain joins TRBV27 and TRBJ1-5; no clear D. The CDR3 runs to 11 residues. The germline gives CDR1 MNHEY, CDR2 SMNVEV (reference sequence). V lost 10 bases, J lost 7 bases, and 11 bases lay in between. CDR3 nucleotide sequence: TGTGCCACAAGGAGCCACCAGCCCCAGCATTTT. The encoded protein is CATRSHQPQHF.

The V gene is TRBV7-2, the J gene TRBJ1-6; tentatively, D is TRBD1 (5 bases). CDR3 length equals 16 residues. Trimming stripped 5 bases from V and 7 bases from J, with 18 bases between. Germline CDR1 SGHTA, CDR2 FQGNSA. CDR3 DNA sequence: TGTGCCAGCAGCATTTTCTCGGGACTTCTGAATTCACCCCTCCACTTT. This sequence encodes CASSIFSGLLNSPLHF.

CDR3 region: CASSRTGDNSPLHF. CDR3 nucleotide sequence: TGTGCCAGCAGTCGGACAGGGGATAATTCACCCCTCCACTTT. The chain employs TRBV9 and TRBJ1-6; 9 bases line up with TRBD1. Looked up from germline, CDR1 is SGDLS and CDR2 is YYNGEE. CDR3 length: 14 residues. V was clipped by 5 bases and J by 5 bases; unmatched bases: 2.

For this clone: The DNA is left out, because the CDR3 cannot be placed on it with certainty; the CDR3 is given as TCRdb lists it. The rearrangement joins TRBV5-5 to TRBJ1-2. Germline assignment: CDR1 SGHKS and CDR2 YYEKEE (reference sequence). Counting both end residues, the CDR3 totals 12 amino acids. The CDR3 loop is CASSFGSGGYTF.

The chain joins TRBV9 to TRBJ2-3; tentatively, D is TRBD2 (6 bases). This CDR3 comprises 15 residues. Germline CDR1 SGDLS, CDR2 YYNGEE. Trimming shortened V by 6 bases and J by 0 bases, and 14 bases separated the two germline ends. The CDR3 DNA is TGTGCCAGCACCCATAGCGGCACTAGCACAGATACGCAGTATTTT. Its protein is CASTHSGTSTDTQYF. Full variable domain (remainder filled in from reference TRBV9 and TRBJ2-3): DSGVTQTPKHLITATGQRVTLRCSPRSGDLSVYWYQQSLDQGLQFLIQYYNGEERAKGNILERFSAQQFPDLHSELNLSSLELGDSALYFCASTHSGTSTDTQYFGPGTRLTVL.

The chain joins TRBV15 to TRBJ2-1; D gene ambiguous. Germline-derived CDR1 and CDR2 are LNHNV and YYDKDF (reference sequence). The V and J ends lost 0 bases and 10 bases respectively, with 7 bases between them. This CDR3 spans 12 amino acids. CDR3 coding DNA: TGTGCCACCAGCAGAGATTTCGGGGAGCAGTTCTTC. It is translated as CATSRDFGEQFF.

This clone was detected only once. The CDR3: CASSLSGTRNNEQFF. In DNA form, the CDR3 reads TGTGCCAGCAGCTTGTCCGGGACTAGAAACAATGAGCAGTTCTTC. This chain connects TRBV7-2 to TRBJ2-1; 8 nucleotides line up with TRBD2. Germline lookup yields CDR1 SGHTA and CDR2 FQGNSA. The CDR3 is 15 residues long. The ends lost 3 bases at V and 5 bases at J; junction bases unmatched: 6.

J is TRBJ1-1 and V is TRBV9; D is perhaps TRBD1 (5 bases). The CDR3 is 15 residues long. Deletions cut 0 bases from V and 5 bases from J, with 14 bases between. CDR1 and CDR2 from the germline V gene are SGDLS and YYNGEE. The CDR3 sequence: CASSVDGGVGTEAFF. CDR3 sequence (DNA): TGTGCCAGCAGCGTAGACGGGGGAGTGGGGACTGAAGCTTTCTTT.

J is TRBJ1-6 and V is TRBV30; 7 nucleotides agree with TRBD1. With 1 base clipped from V and 5 bases from J, the junction kept 8 bases outside the gene matches. The germline gives CDR1 GTSNPN, CDR2 SVGIG (reference sequence). The CDR3 runs 16 residues. CDR3 protein: CAWSGDRGFHNSPLHF. CDR3 nucleotides: TGTGCCTGGAGTGGGGACAGAGGGTTTCATAATTCACCCCTCCACTTT.

This chain uses TRBV27 with TRBJ2-2; a possible D gene is TRBD1 (5 bases). V gave up 5 bases and J gave up 6 bases, with 13 bases separating them. CDR1 MNHEY and CDR2 SMNVEV come from the germline V gene (reference sequence). The CDR3 extends over 14 amino acids. The CDR3 region has the DNA TGTGCCAGCAGTCCCACATTAGGGGCCGGGGAGCTGTTTTTT. Translating gives CASSPTLGAGELFF.

V and J are TRBV30 and TRBJ2-2; D is unresolved. This CDR3 is 12 amino acids long. In germline, CDR1 is GTSNPN, CDR2 SVGIG (reference sequence). With 0 bases removed from V and 7 bases from J, the gap between germline ends came to 6 bases. The chain's CDR3 is CAWSVSVGELFF. The CDR3 DNA follows: TGTGCCTGGAGTGTCTCGGTCGGGGAGCTGTTTTTT.

The chain is built from TRBV27 and TRBJ2-2; 7 bases map to TRBD2. V lost 6 bases and J lost 1; bases outside the gene matches: 14. The CDR3 is 18 amino acids. The germline CDR1 and CDR2 sequences are MNHEY and SMNVEV (reference sequence). CDR3 protein: CASSSSWGGLGNTGELFF. CDR3 DNA: TGTGCCAGCAGCTCGTCGTGGGGAGGGCTAGGGAACACCGGGGAGCTGTTTTTT.